This T cell receptor (beta chain) was obtained from a study of T cells in Graves' hyperthyroidism and ophthalmopathy (dated by TCRdb to about 2019). Turning to the overall study: Peripheral blood samples were taken at initial diagnosis, before any treatment was given. A discovery cohort of roughly 100 patients, approximately 45 with Graves' ophthalmopathy and approximately 57 with stable Graves' hyperthyroidism, was used to find distinguishing TCR V-J signatures. In addition, the study compared T-cell repertoires in thyroid tissue and in blood from five to seven Graves' hyperthyroidism patients. After sampling, hyperthyroidism patients received methimazole starting at 30 mg daily, and ophthalmopathy patients received high-dose intravenous methylprednisolone. Prospective prediction of ophthalmopathy was tested in an independent validation cohort consisting of 18 hyperthyroidism patients and 17 patients who later progressed to ophthalmopathy. The approximately 90 discovery patients were randomly split 7:3 into training and test sets. According to the paper, TCR Vbeta CDR3 sequencing was carried out on around 140 peripheral blood samples, which came from more than 40 ophthalmopathy, 70 to 80 hyperthyroidism and roughly 17 progressor patients. The full study reports these points: Most expanded thyroid clonotypes (frequency above 0.001) were also detected in blood, suggesting blood repertoires may reflect thyroid immune responses. During validation, the model predicted progression to ophthalmopathy a median of around six months ahead of onset, with 60% to 71% sensitivity and 72% to 80% specificity. A 13 V-J signature model separated ophthalmopathy from stable hyperthyroidism, with approximately 86% sensitivity and 81% to 82% specificity in cross-validation and 80%/75% in testing. Sample size was not statistically predetermined, and investigators were not blinded to group allocation.

Per the germline V gene, SGHRS is the CDR1 and YFSETQ is the CDR2. At the junction V is shortened by 0 bases and J by 6 bases, with 7 bases in between. From the cysteine through the phenylalanine, the CDR3 covers 12 amino acids. The read is trimmed to its CDR3 DNA, 36 bases read in frame from base 1. Graves' hyperthyroidism was defined as stable when no progression to ophthalmopathy occurred over 18 months of follow-up. The hyperthyroidism patients were between 18 and 65 years old and newly diagnosed, with a disease duration of less than 2 months. Exclusion was applied to patients with uncontrolled infections, other autoimmune diseases, pregnancy or lactation. Diagnoses were based on clinical symptoms, serum thyroxine and TRAb, thyroid ultrasound and orbital computed tomography. PBMCs were isolated from about 9 ml of fresh peripheral blood by Ficoll-Paque density gradient centrifugation. Trizol reagent was used to extract total RNA, and RNA quality was then checked on an Agilent 2100 Bioanalyzer.

TCR beta CDR3 regions were amplified from RNA transcripts. The TCR CDR3 was subjected to a first round of RT-PCR using the HTBI primer set and the Qiagen OneStep RT-PCR kit. Libraries were constructed in a second round of multiplex PCR, after which size selection and purification were performed. Paired-end sequencing of the libraries was performed with 100 bp reads on an Illumina HiSeq2000. On the authors' methods: SOAPnuke was used to process the raw data, removing reads that contained adapters or uncalled bases, had a mean Phred below 15, or lacked an exact match to the constant primer or identifier. High-quality paired reads were merged using COPE v1.2.5, and each unique nucleotide sequence was defined as a clonotype. Clonotypes were aligned to IMGT TRBV, TRBD and TRBJ reference segments using MiTCR v1.1. The analysis included only V-J combinations with a frequency above 0.0001, which together covered about 99% of the repertoires. The TCS score was defined as the ratio of F50 (clonal expansion) to E x V (chaos), calculated using BLOSUM62-based TCRdist between CDR3 peptides within each V-J. Welch's t-statistics and random forest reduced approximately 520 V-J features to roughly 13, which were used in a naive Bayes classifier (R e1071). TCRdb reworked the public reads: Q25 trimming with fastp, MiXCR clone assembly, productive beta chains retained. Each entry is one CDR3 protein sequence, shown with its most common DNA and genes. TCRdb's processing, not the authors', yielded these V and J calls. The sample table lists around 210,000 distinct CDR3 sequences, about a sixth of them with a count of one. Roughly 50% of the sample lies in the top ten.

The table lists this clonotype with a few counts. The antigen it binds to is not known. Base qualities are not recorded, but no much larger clone differs from it by a single base. The sample consisted of blood. The sequence was collected from a woman aged 45 to 65 with Graves' hyperthyroidism. This chain is built from TRBV5-1 and TRBJ2-7; TRBD1 might be the D gene, on 5 matching bases. Here is the DNA: TGCGCCAGCAGCTTGGTAGGGGCCGAGCAGTACTTC. Its translation is CASSLVGAEQYF.